A single sample gave rise to the 4 T cell receptor beta chains below, sequenced in a study of beta chain features in type 1 diabetes. The entirety of the isolated RNA underwent reverse transcription, so expressed TCRB transcripts were sequenced. Clones were sequenced by immunoSEQ multiplex PCR, and TCRdb holds only the in-frame ones, with some missing. This sample has under 400,000 clones, with 15% to 20% found just once. Source material: naive CD4+ T cells from blood. These receptors all stem from a woman between 18 and 29 years old in good health.

This chain connects TRBV2 to TRBJ1-5; 9 bases match TRBD1. This CDR3 spans 16 amino acids. The V segment lost 6 bases and the J segment 0 bases; nucleotides outside the gene matches: 6. Germline assignment: CDR1 SNHLY and CDR2 FYNNEI. CDR3 DNA: TGTGCCAGCAGGGACAGGGGCCCCTATAGCAATCAGCCCCAGCATTTT. Translated: CASRDRGPYSNQPQHF.

The chain recombines TRBV7-3 with TRBJ2-1; 13 bases are shared with TRBD2. The CDR3 runs to 15 residues. Trimming took 5 bases from V and 9 from J; bases not matched to a gene: 7. Germline loops: CDR1 SGHTA, CDR2 FQGTGA. For the CDR3, the DNA is TGTGCCAGCAGCGCCGGGACTAGCGGGGTTTTTGAGCAGTTCTTC. This translates into CASSAGTSGVFEQFF.

This clone was counted only a few times. J is TRBJ1-1 and V is TRBV7-9; D is unresolved. The CDR3 is 13 residues long. From germline, CDR1 is SEHNR and CDR2 FQNEAQ (reference sequence). The V end was cut by 2 bases, the J end by 0 bases, with 4 bases between. The CDR3 protein is CASSLQMNTEAFF. In DNA, the CDR3 is TGTGCCAGCAGCTTACAGATGAACACTGAAGCTTTCTTT.

This clone has more than one count but fewer than ten. The V call is TRBV5-6, the J call TRBJ2-6; 9 bases map to TRBD1. V lost 1 base and J lost 0; bases outside the gene matches: 2. The germline V gene encodes CDR1 SGHDT and CDR2 YYEEEE. CDR3 length: 17 amino acids. The CDR3 coding sequence is TGTGCCAGCAGCTTGTTGGGACAGGGCTCTGGGGCCAACGTCCTGACTTTC. As protein: CASSLLGQGSGANVLTF. The full variable domain, completed using reference TRBV5-6 and TRBJ2-6, is DAGVTQSPTHLIKTRGQQVTLRCSPKSGHDTVSWYQQALGQGPQFIFQYYEEEERQRGNFPDRFSGHQFPNYSSELNVNALLLGDSALYLCASSLLGQGSGANVLTFGAGSRLTVL.